These 4 T cell receptor beta chains came from one sample sequenced in a study of blood T cells in healthy people across ages. The use of a sample-barcoded 5' primer and a J-beta primer mix characterized a second PCR of roughly 6 to 11 cycles. TCRdb fed the 5' RACE reads into MiXCR, producing one record per CDR3 protein. The sample yields about 720,000 distinct CDR3 sequences, 22% seen once. The sequenced material came from blood. The receptors derive from a man between 65 and 85 years old in good health.

There are many counts of this clonotype. The chain joins TRBV12-3 or TRBV12-4 to TRBJ2-3; TRBD2 matches 11 bases. The length of the CDR3 is 15 residues. The trim removed 1 base at V and 6 bases at J, leaving 3 bases unmatched. This CDR3 is CASSLVWTSGDTQYF. The CDR3 nucleotides read TGTGCCAGCAGTTTAGTGTGGACTAGCGGGGATACGCAGTATTTT.

The genes are TRBV2 and TRBJ1-1; TRBD1 aligns across 7 bases. With 10 bases clipped from V and 0 bases from J, the junction kept 8 bases outside the gene matches. Germline V gene data show CDR1 as SNHLY and CDR2 as FYNNEI. CDR3 length: 14 residues. The CDR3 sequence: CATLGTEMNTEAFF. In DNA, the CDR3 is TGTGCCACCCTCGGGACAGAAATGAACACTGAAGCTTTCTTT.

The sample holds many counts of this clonotype. This rearrangement joins TRBV6-6 to TRBJ2-1, with 7 bases lining up with TRBD2. Germline-derived CDR1 and CDR2 are MNHNY and SVGAGI (reference sequence). CDR3 length: 16 amino acids. With V trimmed by 0 bases and J by 3 bases, 5 bases remained unmatched. CDR3 in DNA: TGTGCCAGCAGTTACTCCGCCCCGGGGGGCTACAATGAGCAGTTCTTC. The encoded protein is CASSYSAPGGYNEQFF.

The chain uses TRBV7-2 and TRBJ2-3; D is perhaps TRBD2 (6 bases). The germline V gene encodes CDR1 SGHTA and CDR2 FQGNSA. This CDR3 has 17 residues. V was trimmed by 4 bases and J by 0 bases, leaving 17 bases between them. CDR3 coding DNA: TGTGCCAGCAGCTATAGGGCAGGGACTTCTAGCACAGATACGCAGTATTTT. Amino acid sequence: CASSYRAGTSSTDTQYF.